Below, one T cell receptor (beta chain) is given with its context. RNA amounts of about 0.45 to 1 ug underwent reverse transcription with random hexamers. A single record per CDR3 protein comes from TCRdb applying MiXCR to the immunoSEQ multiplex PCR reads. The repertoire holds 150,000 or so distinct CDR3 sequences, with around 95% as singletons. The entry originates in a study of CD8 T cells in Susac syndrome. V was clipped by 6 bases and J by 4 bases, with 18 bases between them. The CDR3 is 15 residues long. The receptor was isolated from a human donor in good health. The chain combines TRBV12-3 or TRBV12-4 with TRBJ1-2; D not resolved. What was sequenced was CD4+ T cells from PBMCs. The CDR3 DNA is TGTGCCAGCAGCCCTCGCCAACTAACTTCCTATGGCTACACCTTC. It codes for CASSPRQLTSYGYTF.